The rows below give T cell receptor beta chains drawn from one sample of a study of T-cell reconstitution after alpha-beta-depleted transplantation in children. TCRdb redid the calling of the PCR reads with MiXCR, one entry per CDR3 protein. This sample yields about 60,000 distinct CDR3 sequences, of which roughly 46% are seen a single time; 95% to 98% belongs to the top ten. The sequencing here drew on PBMCs, mostly from graft donor cells, taken 360 days after TCRalphabeta/CD19-depleted stem cell transplant. Every receptor here comes from a male patient younger than 18 who had a stem cell transplant for acute lymphoblastic leukemia, so the T cells may come from the graft donor. CDR3s include the opening cysteine and the closing phenylalanine or tryptophan. The size entry is marked missing in some rows and otherwise reads once, few, many or a size class.

>-|16|TRBV9|TRBJ2-7
CASSANSLAGDYEQYF
>-|13|TRBV29-1|TRBJ2-7
CSVGTGMRYEQYF
>-|16|TRBV9|TRBJ2-7
CASSSDLRDCGYRQYF
>once|13|TRBV20-1|TRBJ2-2
CSATPLNTGELFF
>-|15|TRBV12-3/TRBV12-4|TRBJ2-1
CASSLGLAGHNEQFF
>-|14|TRBV5-1|TRBJ2-7
CASSWGGVPYEQYF
>few|12|TRBV5-1|TRBJ2-5
CASSPGLETQYF
>-|14|TRBV7-2|TRBJ2-3
CASSPDRSINTQYF
>-|13|TRBV7-8|TRBJ1-1
CASSLSENTEAFF
>once|15|TRBV5-1|TRBJ1-1
CASSLGQSMNTEAFF
>-|10|TRBV29-1|TRBJ1-3
CSVEDQLPAF
>-|15|TRBV28|TRBJ2-7
CASSSTGTSLYEQYF
>-|14|TRBV2|TRBJ1-4
CASSEDRLNEKLFF
>-|14|TRBV27|TRBJ2-1
CATQYGSSYNEQFF
>few|17|TRBV10-3|TRBJ2-7
CAISPFDLLGPSYEQYF
>-|13|TRBV6-6|TRBJ1-2
CASSPISLGGYTF
>many|12|TRBV27|TRBJ2-3
CASSFSTDTQYF
>-|20|TRBV27|TRBJ2-5
CASSPWGLAGGHTYQETQYF
>-|17|TRBV13|TRBJ2-3
CASSLPTGATGTDTQYF
>-|15|TRBV12-3/TRBV12-4|TRBJ1-1
CASSLGERMNTEAFF
>few|14|TRBV7-9|TRBJ2-5
CASSLGRTQETQYF
>-|15|TRBV19|TRBJ2-1
CASSPAGYSYNEQFF
>few|17|TRBV9|TRBJ2-7
CASSVQVGQGANNEQYF
>few|15|TRBV7-8|TRBJ2-1
CASSLGGKAAWVQFF
>-|13|TRBV29-1|TRBJ1-1
CSVQGHLNTEAFF
>-|14|TRBV3-1|TRBJ1-2
CASSPPGVGYGYTF
>-|14|TRBV12-3/TRBV12-4|TRBJ1-1
CASSGQGWDTEAFF
>-|12|TRBV20-1|TRBJ2-3
CSALRSTDTQYF
>-|15|TRBV3-1|TRBJ2-2
CASSHVSGATGELFF
>-|13|TRBV6-2/TRBV6-3|TRBJ2-7
CASSPQGSYEQYF
>-|16|TRBV14|TRBJ2-3
CASSQDPLARTDTQYF
>-|14|TRBV20-1|TRBJ2-7
CSATEGGGSYEQYF
>-|15|TRBV29-1|TRBJ2-7
CSVVSRTSSSNEQYF
>-|14|TRBV5-1|TRBJ2-3
CASSWGIDTDTQYF
>-|15|TRBV6-1|TRBJ2-3
CASSPGLAGSDTQYF
>-|12|TRBV10-3|TRBJ2-2
CAIKMLSGELFF
>-|14|TRBV5-4|TRBJ2-7
CASSFGGWVYEQYF
>-|13|TRBV4-1|TRBJ1-5
CASSQDGDQPQHF
>-|20|TRBV28|TRBJ2-7
CASSPDRPGGIKRESGGQYF
>-|12|TRBV19|TRBJ1-1
CASQQGNTEAFF
>few|16|TRBV7-2|TRBJ2-7
CASSSWTSGTSYEQYF
>-|15|TRBV24-1|TRBJ2-5
CATSDLRGGQETQYF
>few|14|TRBV25-1|TRBJ2-7
CASNGAGSSYEQYF
>-|15|TRBV7-3|TRBJ2-3
CASSLSGGYTDTQYF
>once|14|TRBV16|TRBJ2-1
CASSPPRGYNEQFF
>-|13|TRBV7-3|TRBJ2-1
CASSLNAGGQEFF
>-|16|TRBV2|TRBJ2-7
CASTEGLAGFRYEQYF
>-|15|TRBV7-9|TRBJ2-7
CASSGTSGTSYEQYF
>-|16|TRBV6-5|TRBJ2-2
CASSYYQGEGTGELFF
>-|15|TRBV24-1|TRBJ2-7
CATSDPGQATYEQYF